This TCR beta chain was captured by sequencing in a study of blood T cell repertoires in COVID-19. For the study at large: PBMCs, B-cell-depleted T cells, or T cells were the source of the cDNA or gDNA that made up the material.

How the authors handled the data: Amplified reference gene primers provided the basis for estimating nucleated cell counts. Repertoires were generated with immunoSEQ multiplex PCR, while TCRdb's copy carries only in-frame clones and drops some. V and J calls and clone size are given by that table; D and trimming were obtained from the DNA. The sample contains hundreds of thousands of clones, 85% to 90% of which appear only once. Ages ranged from about 18 to 89 years, with residence in more than 20 US areas. The study counted Cohort 3 donors as recovered given two negative PCRs, clearance, or symptom resolution. The TCR originated in a man younger than 45 who had recovered from COVID-19. Sequenced material: PBMCs or T cells enriched from blood (not recorded which).

CDR3 nucleotide sequence: TGCGCCAGCAGCTCAAACCGCGGGCCTAGCCCCGGGGAGCTGTTTTTT. It translates to CASSSNRGPSPGELFF. The genes are TRBV4-1 and TRBJ2-2, with D possibly TRBD2 on 5 matching bases. V was pared by 5 bases and J by 6 bases, with 19 bases between. CDR3 length: 16 residues. The germline V gene has CDR1 MGHRA and CDR2 YSYEKL.